The source of this T cell receptor (beta chain) is a study of blood T cell repertoires in COVID-19. Donors in Cohort 3 counted as recovered after two negative PCRs, clearance, or symptom resolution. The method was immunoSEQ multiplex PCR; TCRdb's version includes in-frame clones alone and lacks a portion of them. This table holds about 260,000 clones, about 88% found once. CDR1 and CDR2 from the germline V gene are GTSNPN and SVGIG (reference sequence). The CDR3 loop spans 14 amino acids. V was pared by 2 bases and J by 8 bases, with 6 bases of the junction left unmatched. The chain combines TRBV30 with TRBJ1-4; TRBD1 matches 9 bases. Sequenced input: PBMCs or T cells enriched from blood (not recorded which). The TCR was taken from a woman in her fifties or sixties who had recovered from COVID-19. In DNA, the CDR3 is TGTGCCTGGAGTACGGGACAGGGCTTCGAAAAACTGTTTTTT. Translating it yields CAWSTGQGFEKLFF.